This TCR beta chain was profiled in a study of regulatory T cells in long-lasting Graves disease. Study-level points and caveats: In persistent patients, shared public clonotypes (more than 2,500) outnumbered those in new patients (roughly 1,000).

This clonotype has a single count. Its antigen is not known. Time point: persistent/refractory GD, antithyroid drugs over 5 years with positive TRAb. Generation of the TCR library employed RNA extracted from PBMCs. A roughly 8.1-milliliter sample of peripheral blood was drawn into EDTA tubes. For TCR beta, libraries came from iRepertoire HTBI primers and Arm-PCR of CDR3 regions. MiXCR was run by TCRdb on the multiplex PCR reads, yielding one entry per CDR3 protein. Found here are a few hundred thousand distinct CDR3 sequences, around a quarter of them singletons; the top ten hold about a quarter. The V segment lost 6 bases and the J segment 4 bases; nucleotides outside the gene matches: 9. Germline assignment: CDR1 SQVTM and CDR2 ANQGSEA. CDR3 length: 15 amino acids.

This sequence joins TRBV29-1 and TRBJ2-1; 10 nucleotides align to TRBD2. The sequencing used peripheral blood mononuclear cells (PBMCs), collected when the disease was refractory, from a patient treated with antithyroid drugs. This sequence was found in a female donor with Graves disease. CDR3 region: CSVAPGLATYNEQFF. CDR3 bases: TGCAGCGTAGCCCCGGGACTAGCGACTTACAATGAGCAGTTCTTC.